This T cell receptor beta chain comes out of a study of blood T cells in healthy people across ages (dated by TCRdb to the mid-2010s). Looking at the study overall: In model experiments, roughly one uniquely barcoded TCR beta cDNA molecule per two T cells was captured by template switching. To avoid experimental bias, donors of different ages were distributed randomly across sequencing lanes. Using deep sequencing normalized with unique cDNA molecular identifiers, the study measured how TCR beta repertoire diversity changes with age. Four age groups were formed from the donors: young (average roughly 15 years), middle-aged (around 40), aged (more than 55) and long-lived (82). The study analyzed two additional independent replicas of 1 million unique cDNA reads from the same blood draw for two donors, one aged 18 to 30 and one aged 80 or older.

The V and J ends are trimmed by 8 bases and 1 base, leaving 8 bases between them. The cysteine opens and the phenylalanine closes a CDR3 of 12 amino acids. Only the CDR3 part of the read is kept: 36 bases, read in frame from the first base. Study-level results and caveats: The long-lived group showed more naive CD4+ T cells, fewer expanded clones and increased TCR diversity than the aged group, suggesting age selection. A strong correlation was found between observed TCR beta diversity and the percentage of naive T cells measured by flow cytometry. Observed TCR beta diversity per million T cells fell roughly linearly with age, and a significant reduction was already apparent by age roughly 40. Since profiling was done on bulk unsorted PBMCs, naive and antigen-experienced compartments could not be conclusively compared. Donor CMV infection status was unknown, potentially confounding age-related changes in expanded clonotypes. Total diversity estimates from one million sequenced T cells were considered lower bounds and underestimates.

The library was made by 5' RACE. Sequencing instrument: Illumina HiSeq 2500. A second PCR of roughly 6 to 12 cycles was run with a J-beta primer mix and a sample-barcoded 5' primer. A unique molecular identifier was introduced onto each TCR beta cDNA molecule by a template-switch 5' adaptor carrying 12 random nucleotides. At least 2.5 million CDR3-containing paired-end reads were obtained from each sample. All of the RNA was converted into first-strand cDNA using the Mint cDNA synthesis kit, with a TRBC-specific oligonucleotide serving as the primer. Following uracil-DNA glycosylase treatment, all cDNA underwent a first 18-cycle PCR with the universal primers M1SS and BC2_uni_R. Concerning the study's data processing: For normalization, 1 million high-quality reads, each with a distinct molecular identifier, were randomly selected from each sample. Instead of being binned into consensus sequences, reads that shared molecular identifiers were thrown out. MiTCR, run with a Q25 quality threshold and the strictest error-elimination algorithm, handled CDR3 identification, clonotype clustering and error correction. A nonparametric unseen species model with Euler transformation was used to estimate lower-bound total TCR beta diversity. TCRdb reworked the public reads: Q25 trimming with fastp, MiXCR clone assembly, productive beta chains retained. Rows merge per CDR3 protein into single entries with the most common DNA and genes. TCRdb's processing, not the authors', yielded these V and J calls. This sample gives about 900,000 distinct CDR3 sequences in total; about 48% of them show up just once. Together, the top ten hold around 15% of the sample.

Comment on this clonotype: Its antigen specificity is not known. No base quality values were provided; no much bigger clone lies one nucleotide off.

Systemically healthy Caucasian individuals from Russia, roughly 40 in total and aged roughly 6 to 100 years, were included as donors. Each donor gave ten milliliters of peripheral blood, drawn into EDTA-treated Vacutainer tubes. Ficoll-Paque density-gradient centrifugation was used to isolate PBMCs, with at least 7 million per sample. Trizol reagent was used to extract total RNA from the PBMCs, yielding at least 5.5 micrograms per sample. The percentages of naive CD45RAhigh/CD27high T cells were determined by flow cytometry on a PBMC aliquot from every donor. This clonotype originated in a man aged 25 to 40 in good health. Material for sequencing was blood. The chain is assembled from TRBV12-3 or TRBV12-4 and TRBJ1-1; the D gene assignment is ambiguous. In nucleotide form, the sequence is TGTGCCAGCGCCTGGGGGAACACTGAAGCTTTCTTT. This is translated as CASAWGNTEAFF.